These 21 T cell receptor beta chains came from one sample sequenced in a study of blood T cell repertoires in COVID-19. Repertoires were generated with immunoSEQ multiplex PCR, while TCRdb's copy carries only in-frame clones and drops some. Of around 190,000 clones in the sample, roughly 82% were seen once. The specimen was peripheral blood. These receptors were taken from an older woman with COVID-19, enrolled during active disease.

The V gene is TRBV7-9, the J gene TRBJ1-2; 9 bases are a match to TRBD1. CDR1 is SEHNR and CDR2 is FQNEAQ in the germline V gene (reference sequence). This CDR3 region has 15 residues. The V gene end was trimmed by 3 bases and the J gene end by 6 bases; junction bases not matched to a gene: 8. This chain's CDR3 is CASSFRDRAEDGYTF. In DNA, the CDR3 is TGTGCCAGCAGCTTCCGGGACAGGGCAGAAGATGGCTACACCTTC.

The V and J genes are TRBV18 and TRBJ2-7; 11 bases agree with TRBD1. CDR1 and CDR2 (germline): KGHSH, LQKENI. There are 17 residues in the CDR3. The V gene end was trimmed by 0 bases and the J gene end by 0 bases; junction bases not matched to a gene: 4. The CDR3, as DNA: TGTGCCAGCTCACCACCTGGGACAGGGGGTAGCTCCTACGAGCAGTACTTC. Translation gives CASSPPGTGGSSYEQYF.

This clone has a handful of counts. The V and J genes are TRBV3-1 (or the pseudogene TRBV3-2) and TRBJ1-1; the match to TRBD1 covers 8 bases. J lost 3 bases, V lost 6 bases, and 0 bases had no gene match. Germline loops: CDR1 LGHDT, CDR2 YNNKEL (reference sequence). CDR3 length: 12 residues. CDR3 residues: CASRQGDTEAFF. CDR3 sequence (DNA): TGTGCCAGCAGACAGGGGGACACTGAAGCTTTCTTT.

This clone is a singleton in its sample. J is TRBJ2-5 and V is TRBV7-9; 11 bases match TRBD2. The germline V gene has CDR1 SEHNR and CDR2 FQNEAQ (reference sequence). This CDR3 contains 19 residues. V was pared by 11 bases and J by 1 base, with 21 bases of the junction left unmatched. The CDR3 bases are TGTGCCGTGCCGATAGCGGGGGGGCCATCGAGAAATATCCAAGAGACCCAGTACTTC. Protein product: CAVPIAGGPSRNIQETQYF. Combining the CDR3 with reference TRBV7-9 and TRBJ2-5 gives the whole variable domain DTGVSQNPRHKITKRGQNVTFRCDPISEHNRLYWYRQTLGQGPEFLTYFQNEAQLEKSRLLSDRFSAERPKGSFSTLEIQRTEQGDSAMYLCAVPIAGGPSRNIQETQYFGPGTRLLVL.

The chain has TRBV7-9 and TRBJ1-4; D not resolved. V dropped 8 bases and J dropped 0 bases, with 16 bases sitting between them. Germline V gives CDR1 SEHNR, CDR2 FQNEAQ (reference sequence). This CDR3 is 16 amino acids long. The CDR3: CASLTYSSATNEKLFF. CDR3 DNA sequence: TGTGCCAGCCTAACTTATTCGTCCGCAACTAATGAAAAACTGTTTTTT. Using reference TRBV7-9 and TRBJ1-4 for the parts outside the CDR3, the full variable domain is DTGVSQNPRHKITKRGQNVTFRCDPISEHNRLYWYRQTLGQGPEFLTYFQNEAQLEKSRLLSDRFSAERPKGSFSTLEIQRTEQGDSAMYLCASLTYSSATNEKLFFGSGTQLSVL.

The sample holds one count of this clone. The V and J genes are TRBV9 and TRBJ2-3, with 11 positions matching TRBD2. The CDR3 length is 15 residues. Trimming at V came to 0 bases and at J to 6 bases, leaving 3 bases not matched to a gene. Germline lookup yields CDR1 SGDLS and CDR2 YYNGEE. The CDR3 DNA reads as TGTGCCAGCAGCGTAGGGCTAGCGGGGGGCGATACGCAGTATTTT. This encodes CASSVGLAGGDTQYF.

The chain links TRBV14 to TRBJ1-4; 8 bases match TRBD1. J lost 7 bases, V lost 1 base, and 8 bases had no gene match. Germline V gene lookup returns CDR1 SGHDN and CDR2 FVKESK. This CDR3 region has 16 residues. The chain's CDR3 is CASSQVRTGYREKLFF. The CDR3 DNA is TGTGCCAGCAGCCAAGTTAGGACAGGGTATCGTGAAAAACTGTTTTTT. Variable domain in full (rest from reference TRBV14 and TRBJ1-4): EAGVTQFPSHSVIEKGQTVTLRCDPISGHDNLYWYRRVMGKEIKFLLHFVKESKQDESGMPNNRFLAERTGGTYSTLKVQPAELEDSGVYFCASSQVRTGYREKLFFGSGTQLSVL.

V and J are TRBV23-1 and TRBJ2-1; 8 bases map to TRBD2. TRBV23-1 is an ORF, with its function uncertain. Trimming at V came to 7 bases and at J to 6 bases, leaving 14 bases not matched to a gene. This CDR3 comprises 16 residues. The CDR3 bases are TGCGCCAGCACGCCCCCGGGACTAGTTTTTGGCAATGAGCAGTTCTTC. Translation gives CASTPPGLVFGNEQFF.

V gene TRBV27 combines with J gene TRBJ2-7; 10 bases align to TRBD1. Germline CDR1 and CDR2: MNHEY and SMNVEV (reference sequence). V lost 6 bases, J lost 0 bases, and 20 bases stayed unmatched. The CDR3 is 20 residues long. Written as DNA, the CDR3 is TGTGCCAGCAGGGCCCTAAGTCGTGACAGGGGGCTGAGATACTCCTACGAGCAGTACTTC. Translating it yields CASRALSRDRGLRYSYEQYF.

The chain employs TRBV20-1 and TRBJ2-7, with 7 nucleotides matching TRBD2. Unmatched junction bases numbered 3, after V lost 4 bases and J lost 6 bases. This CDR3 comprises 11 residues. Germline CDR1 and CDR2: DFQATT and SNEGSKA (reference sequence). Here the CDR3 reads CSAKRGVEQYV. DNA for the CDR3: TGCAGTGCTAAGCGGGGAGTCGAGCAGTACGTC.

For the CDR3, the DNA is TGTGCCAGCAGCGTAGGCCATGGGGGGGCTAATGAAAAACTGTTTTTT. Protein product: CASSVGHGGANEKLFF. V gene TRBV9 combines with J gene TRBJ1-4; possibly TRBD1 for D (5 bases). Germline assignment: CDR1 SGDLS and CDR2 YYNGEE. This CDR3 spans 16 amino acids. The ends were cut back, 0 bases at V and 3 bases at J, with 12 bases in the middle.

The chain uses TRBV7-2 and TRBJ2-5, with a tentative D call TRBD2 (7 bases). The CDR3 length is 16 residues. The germline V gene has CDR1 SGHTA and CDR2 FQGNSA. V lost 2 bases, J lost 2 bases, and 15 bases lay in between. This CDR3 is CASSLIRGAGQETQYF. DNA of the CDR3: TGTGCCAGCAGCTTAATACGGGGGGCCGGGCAAGAGACCCAGTACTTC.

V is TRBV20-1 and J is TRBJ2-7; 12 positions agree with TRBD2. V lost 3 bases and J lost 3; bases outside the gene matches: 3. In germline, CDR1 is DFQATT, CDR2 SNEGSKA (reference sequence). The CDR3 is 14 residues long. CDR3 in amino acids: CSASPTSGSYEQYF. In DNA form, the CDR3 reads TGCAGTGCTAGTCCGACTAGCGGGAGCTACGAGCAGTACTTC.

The rearrangement uses TRBV10-1 and TRBJ2-2; possibly TRBD1 for D (5 bases). The CDR3 loop spans 15 amino acids. V lost 6 bases and J lost 3, with 14 bases in between. From germline, CDR1 is WNHNN and CDR2 SYGVQD (reference sequence). The CDR3 sequence: CASSHPDNYTGELFF. The CDR3 DNA reads TGCGCCAGCAGCCACCCGGACAACTACACCGGGGAGCTGTTTTTT.

The V call is TRBV19, the J call TRBJ2-7; 13 nucleotides match TRBD2. CDR1 and CDR2 from the germline V gene are LNHDA and SQIVND (reference sequence). The CDR3 is 18 amino acids. V trimming: 2 bases; J trimming: 4 bases; junction bases outside the gene matches: 11. CDR3 residues: CASSIRGTSGMRTYEQYF. CDR3 nucleotide sequence: TGTGCCAGTAGTATAAGAGGGACTAGCGGGATGAGGACTTACGAGCAGTACTTC.

The chain joins TRBV28 to TRBJ2-1, with a possible D match to TRBD2 (6 bases). The CDR3 has 16 residues. The V gene's germline CDR1 is MDHEN and CDR2 SYDVKM. The V gene lost 4 bases and the J gene lost 2 bases, with 15 bases spanning the gap. As DNA, the CDR3 is TGTGCCAGCAGTTCCACCGGGACTCAACCCTACAATGAGCAGTTCTTC. Translated, it gives CASSSTGTQPYNEQFF.

This clone was observed a few times. The CDR3 region has the DNA TGTGCCAGTAGTATAGGTTCGGAGAACTATGGCTACACCTTC. Translating it yields CASSIGSENYGYTF. This rearrangement joins TRBV19 to TRBJ1-2; no firm D call. Germline loops: CDR1 LNHDA, CDR2 SQIVND (reference sequence). V was shortened by 1 base and J by 2 bases, with 8 bases between the two germline ends. The length of the CDR3 is 14 residues.

Turning to this clone: The sample holds other DNA sequences that translate to the same CDR3. V usage is TRBV5-1 and J usage is TRBJ1-3; 11 bases are shared with TRBD1. The CDR3 covers 17 residues. Germline V gives CDR1 SGHRS, CDR2 YFSETQ. After removal of 0 bases from V and 1 base from J, the junction contained 3 bases not matched to a gene. The CDR3 reads CASSLAGTGGSGNTIYF. The CDR3 DNA sequence: TGCGCCAGCAGCTTGGCCGGGACAGGGGGATCTGGAAACACCATATATTTT.

The chain recombines TRBV11-2 with TRBJ1-1; D gene unclear. The CDR3 loop spans 15 amino acids. V was clipped by 8 bases and J by 1 base, with 17 bases between them. Germline CDR1 and CDR2: SGHAT and FQNNGV. In nucleotides, the CDR3 is TGTGCCAGCTCCCCGGTCGGCCGGAGGAACACTGAAGCTTTCTTT. Protein sequence: CASSPVGRRNTEAFF.

The DNA of the CDR3 is TGTGCCAGTGGGAGAGGGCGTTCCTACAATGAGCAGTTCTTC. Residues: CASGRGRSYNEQFF. The V gene is TRBV19, the J gene TRBJ2-1, with a possible D match to TRBD2 (5 bases). The CDR3 sequence is 14 residues long. CDR1 LNHDA and CDR2 SQIVND come from the germline V gene (reference sequence). Trimming left V 8 bases short and J 1 base short, with 12 bases between.

Comments on this clone: The sample holds other DNA sequences that translate to the same CDR3. The chain couples TRBV2 to TRBJ1-2; 9 nucleotides line up with TRBD1. Losses at the gene ends were 6 bases for V and 2 bases for J; bases not matched to a gene: 1. Germline V gene lookup returns CDR1 SNHLY and CDR2 FYNNEI. This CDR3 comprises 13 residues. The DNA of the CDR3 is TGTGCCAGCAGCGGACAGGGGAACTATGGCTACACCTTC. It translates to CASSGQGNYGYTF.